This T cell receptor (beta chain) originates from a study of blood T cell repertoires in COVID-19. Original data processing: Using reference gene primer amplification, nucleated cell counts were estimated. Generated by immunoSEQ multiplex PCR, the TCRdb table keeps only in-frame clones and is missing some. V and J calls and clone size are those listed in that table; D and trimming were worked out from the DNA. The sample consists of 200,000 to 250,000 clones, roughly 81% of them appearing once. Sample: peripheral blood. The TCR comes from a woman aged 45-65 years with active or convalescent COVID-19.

The CDR3 coding sequence is TGTGCCAGCACCCCAGGGGATAGCACTGAAGCTTTCTTT. The encoded protein is CASTPGDSTEAFF. V usage is TRBV7-9 and J usage is TRBJ1-1, with D possibly being TRBD1 (6 bases). CDR3 length: 13 residues. Germline CDR1 SEHNR, CDR2 FQNEAQ (reference sequence). Trimming left V 7 bases short and J 4 bases short, with 13 bases between.